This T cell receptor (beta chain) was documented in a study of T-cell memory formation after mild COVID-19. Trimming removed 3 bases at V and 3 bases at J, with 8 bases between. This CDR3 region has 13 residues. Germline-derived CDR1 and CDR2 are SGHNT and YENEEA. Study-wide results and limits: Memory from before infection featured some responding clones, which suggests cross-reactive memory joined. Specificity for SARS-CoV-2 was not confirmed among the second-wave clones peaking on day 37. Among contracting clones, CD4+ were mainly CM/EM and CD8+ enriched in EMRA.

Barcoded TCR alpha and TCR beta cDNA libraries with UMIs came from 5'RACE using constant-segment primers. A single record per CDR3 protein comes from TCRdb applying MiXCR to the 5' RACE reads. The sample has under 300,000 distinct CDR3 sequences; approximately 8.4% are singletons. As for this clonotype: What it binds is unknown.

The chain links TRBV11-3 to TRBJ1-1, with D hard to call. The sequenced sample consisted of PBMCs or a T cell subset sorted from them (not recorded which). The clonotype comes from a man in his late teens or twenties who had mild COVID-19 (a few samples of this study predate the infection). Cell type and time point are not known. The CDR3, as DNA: TGTGCCAGCAGCTTTGGCTGGGACACTGAAGCTTTCTTT. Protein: CASSFGWDTEAFF.